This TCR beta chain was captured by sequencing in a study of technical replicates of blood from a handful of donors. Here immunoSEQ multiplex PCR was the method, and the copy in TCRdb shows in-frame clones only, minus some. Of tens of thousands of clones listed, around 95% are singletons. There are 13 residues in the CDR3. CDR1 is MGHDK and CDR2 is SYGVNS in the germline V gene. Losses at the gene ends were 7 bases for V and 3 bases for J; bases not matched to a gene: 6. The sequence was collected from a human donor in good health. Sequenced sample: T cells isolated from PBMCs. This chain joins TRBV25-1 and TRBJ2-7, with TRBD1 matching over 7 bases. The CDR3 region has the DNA TGTGCCAGCAAAGCAACAGGGGACTACGAGCAGTACTTC. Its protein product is CASKATGDYEQYF.